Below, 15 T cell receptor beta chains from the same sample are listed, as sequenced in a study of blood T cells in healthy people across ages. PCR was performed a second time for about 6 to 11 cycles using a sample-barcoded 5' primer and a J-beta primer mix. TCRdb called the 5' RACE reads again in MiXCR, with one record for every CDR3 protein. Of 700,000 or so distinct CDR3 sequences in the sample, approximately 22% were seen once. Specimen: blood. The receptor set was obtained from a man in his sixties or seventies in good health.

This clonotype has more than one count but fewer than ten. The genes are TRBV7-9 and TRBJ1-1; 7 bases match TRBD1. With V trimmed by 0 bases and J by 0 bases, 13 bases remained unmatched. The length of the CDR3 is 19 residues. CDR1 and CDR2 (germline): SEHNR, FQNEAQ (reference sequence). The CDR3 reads CASSLAGRGPSVMNTEAFF. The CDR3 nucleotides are TGTGCCAGCAGCTTAGCGGGGAGGGGGCCCTCCGTAATGAACACTGAAGCTTTCTTT.

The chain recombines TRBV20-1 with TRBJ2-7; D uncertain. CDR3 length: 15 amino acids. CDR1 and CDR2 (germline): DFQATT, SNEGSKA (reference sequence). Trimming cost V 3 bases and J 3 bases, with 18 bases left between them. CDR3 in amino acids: CSASLLSTSLYEQYF. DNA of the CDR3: TGCAGTGCTAGTTTACTCAGCACTTCCCTCTACGAGCAGTACTTC.

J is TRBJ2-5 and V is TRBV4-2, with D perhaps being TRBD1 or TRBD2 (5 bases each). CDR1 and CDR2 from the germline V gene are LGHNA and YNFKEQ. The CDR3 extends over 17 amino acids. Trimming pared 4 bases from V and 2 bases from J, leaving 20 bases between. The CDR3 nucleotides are TGTGCCAGCAGCCCGTACCGGGACGTCCTTGGACAAGAGACCCAGTACTTC. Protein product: CASSPYRDVLGQETQYF.

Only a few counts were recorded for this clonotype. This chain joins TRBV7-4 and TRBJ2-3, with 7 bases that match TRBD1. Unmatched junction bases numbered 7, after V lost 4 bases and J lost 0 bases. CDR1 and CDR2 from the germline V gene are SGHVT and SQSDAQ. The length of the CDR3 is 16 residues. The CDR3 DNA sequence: TGTGCCAGCAGCTCGGGACAGAATTCTAGCACAGATACGCAGTATTTT. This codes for CASSSGQNSSTDTQYF. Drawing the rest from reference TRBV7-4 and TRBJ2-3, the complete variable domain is GAGVSQSPRYKVAKRGRDVALRCDSISGHVTLYWYRQTLGQGSEVLTYSQSDAQRDKSGRPSGRFSAERPERSVSTLKIQRTEQGDSAVYLCASSSGQNSSTDTQYFGPGTRLTVL.

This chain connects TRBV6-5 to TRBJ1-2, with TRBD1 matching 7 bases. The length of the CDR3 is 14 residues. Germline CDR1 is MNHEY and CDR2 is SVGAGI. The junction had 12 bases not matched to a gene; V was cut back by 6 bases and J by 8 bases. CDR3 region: CASSPQGMGSGYTF. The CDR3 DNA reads TGTGCCAGCAGCCCACAGGGGATGGGTTCGGGCTACACCTTC.

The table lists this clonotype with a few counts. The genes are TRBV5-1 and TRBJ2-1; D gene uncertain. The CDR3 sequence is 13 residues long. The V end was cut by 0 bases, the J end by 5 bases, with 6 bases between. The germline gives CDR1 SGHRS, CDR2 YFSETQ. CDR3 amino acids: CASSLEIDNEQFF. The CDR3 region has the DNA TGCGCCAGCAGCTTGGAAATCGACAATGAGCAGTTCTTC.

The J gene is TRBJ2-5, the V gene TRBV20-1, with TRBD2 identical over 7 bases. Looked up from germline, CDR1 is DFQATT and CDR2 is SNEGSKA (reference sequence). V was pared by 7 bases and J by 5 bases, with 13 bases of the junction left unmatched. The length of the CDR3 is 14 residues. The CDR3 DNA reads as TGCAGTGTAGTCCAGGGAGGGTCCTCGGAGACCCAGTACTTC. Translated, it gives CSVVQGGSSETQYF.

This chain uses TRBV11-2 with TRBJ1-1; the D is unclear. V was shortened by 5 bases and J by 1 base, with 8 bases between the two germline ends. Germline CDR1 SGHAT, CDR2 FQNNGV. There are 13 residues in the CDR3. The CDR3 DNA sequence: TGTGCCAGCAGCACTCATACGAACACTGAAGCTTTCTTT. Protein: CASSTHTNTEAFF.

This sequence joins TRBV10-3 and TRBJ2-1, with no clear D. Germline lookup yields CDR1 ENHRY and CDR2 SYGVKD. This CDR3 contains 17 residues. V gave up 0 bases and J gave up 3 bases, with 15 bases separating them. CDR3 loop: CAISESGPPSYYNEQFF. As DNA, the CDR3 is TGTGCCATCAGTGAGTCTGGCCCACCCTCTTACTACAATGAGCAGTTCTTC.

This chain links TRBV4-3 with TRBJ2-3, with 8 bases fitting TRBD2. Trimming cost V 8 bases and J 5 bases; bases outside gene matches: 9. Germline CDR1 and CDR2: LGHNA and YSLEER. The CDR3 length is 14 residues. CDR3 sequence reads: CASLERGFGDTQYF. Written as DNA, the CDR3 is TGCGCCAGCCTCGAGCGGGGGTTTGGAGATACGCAGTATTTT.

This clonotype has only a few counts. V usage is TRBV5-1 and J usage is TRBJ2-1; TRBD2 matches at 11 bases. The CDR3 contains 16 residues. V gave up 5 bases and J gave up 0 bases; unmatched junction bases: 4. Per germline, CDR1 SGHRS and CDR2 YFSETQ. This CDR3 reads CASRATSGSSYNEQFF. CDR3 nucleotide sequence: TGCGCCAGCAGAGCTACTAGCGGGAGCTCCTACAATGAGCAGTTCTTC. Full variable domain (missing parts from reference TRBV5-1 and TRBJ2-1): KAGVTQTPRYLIKTRGQQVTLSCSPISGHRSVSWYQQTPGQGLQFLFEYFSETQRNKGNFPGRFSGRQFSNSRSEMNVSTLELGDSALYLCASRATSGSSYNEQFFGPGTRLTVL.

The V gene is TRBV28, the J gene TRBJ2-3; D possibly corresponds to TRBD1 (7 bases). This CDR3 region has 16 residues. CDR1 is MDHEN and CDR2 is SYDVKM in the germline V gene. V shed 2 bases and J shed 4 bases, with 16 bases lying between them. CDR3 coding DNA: TGTGCCAGCAGTTTAGGATCAGGGGGGTGGTCAGATACGCAGTATTTT. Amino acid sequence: CASSLGSGGWSDTQYF.

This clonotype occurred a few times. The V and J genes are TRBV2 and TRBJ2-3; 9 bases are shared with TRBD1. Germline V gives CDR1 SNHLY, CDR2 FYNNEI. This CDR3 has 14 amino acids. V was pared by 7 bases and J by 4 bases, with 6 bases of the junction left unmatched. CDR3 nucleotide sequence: TGTGCCAGCAAGAGGACAGGGGTGGCAGATACGCAGTATTTT. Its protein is CASKRTGVADTQYF.

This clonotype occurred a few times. Here the CDR3 DNA reads TGCAGTGCTAGAGATATGCAGGGACAGGACTCTGGGGCCAACGTCCTGACTTTC. This sequence encodes CSARDMQGQDSGANVLTF. This chain links TRBV20-1 with TRBJ2-6, with 8 bases that match TRBD1. This CDR3 spans 18 amino acids. The germline CDR1 and CDR2 sequences are DFQATT and SNEGSKA (reference sequence). Trimming cost V 0 bases and J 0 bases; bases outside gene matches: 7.

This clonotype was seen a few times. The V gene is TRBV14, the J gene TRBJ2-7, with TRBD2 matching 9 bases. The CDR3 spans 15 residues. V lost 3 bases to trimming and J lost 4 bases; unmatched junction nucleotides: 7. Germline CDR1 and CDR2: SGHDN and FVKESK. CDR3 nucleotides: TGTGCCAGCAGCCAGGGCGGGGGGGCCGTATACGAGCAGTACTTC. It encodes CASSQGGGAVYEQYF.